This TCR beta chain was recorded in a study of cytomegalovirus exposure and HLA in healthy donors. Study-level points and caveats: In a later analysis, TCR beta V- and J-gene trimming was associated with a missense DCLRE1C variant.

CDR3 size: 14 residues. Germline CDR1 and CDR2: MNHEY and SVGAGI. The ends were cut back, 5 bases at V and 4 bases at J, with 14 bases in the middle. As for this clone: Its antigen is unidentified.

Primers: 60 Vbeta forward and 13 Jbeta reverse. Here immunoSEQ multiplex PCR was the method, and the copy in TCRdb shows in-frame clones only, minus some. The data show around 170,000 clones, over 75% seen once. The sequencing input was PBMCs. The chain couples TRBV6-5 to TRBJ1-2, with D maybe TRBD1 (5 bases). This receptor was obtained from a man aged 45-65 years in good health and CMV-seronegative. The CDR3 coding sequence is TGTGCCAGCAGTCCCCGAGGGGAGGTCTATGGCTACACCTTC. Its translation: CASSPRGEVYGYTF.